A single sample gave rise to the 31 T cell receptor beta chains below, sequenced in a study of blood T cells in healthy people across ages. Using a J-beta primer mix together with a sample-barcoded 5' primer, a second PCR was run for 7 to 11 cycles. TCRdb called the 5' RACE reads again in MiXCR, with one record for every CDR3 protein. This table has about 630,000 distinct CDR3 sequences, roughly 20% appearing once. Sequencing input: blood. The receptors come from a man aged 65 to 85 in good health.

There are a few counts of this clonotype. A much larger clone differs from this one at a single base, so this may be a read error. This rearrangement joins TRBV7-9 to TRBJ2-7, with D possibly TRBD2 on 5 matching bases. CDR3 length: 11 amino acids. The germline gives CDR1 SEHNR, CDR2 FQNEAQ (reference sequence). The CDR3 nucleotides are TGTGTCAGCAGCTCCCGGGATCGGCAGTACTTC. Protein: CVSSSRDRQYF. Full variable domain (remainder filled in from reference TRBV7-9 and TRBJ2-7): DTGVSQNPRHKITKRGQNVTFRCDPISEHNRLYWYRQTLGQGPEFLTYFQNEAQLEKSRLLSDRFSAERPKGSFSTLEIQRTEQGDSAMYLCVSSSRDRQYFGPGTRLTVT.

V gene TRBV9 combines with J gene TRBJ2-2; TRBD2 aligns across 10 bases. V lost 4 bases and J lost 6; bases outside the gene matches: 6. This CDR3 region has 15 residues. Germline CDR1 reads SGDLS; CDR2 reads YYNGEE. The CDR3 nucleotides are TGTGCCAGCAGCCCAACTAGCGGGACCGCCGGGGAGCTGTTTTTT. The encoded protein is CASSPTSGTAGELFF.

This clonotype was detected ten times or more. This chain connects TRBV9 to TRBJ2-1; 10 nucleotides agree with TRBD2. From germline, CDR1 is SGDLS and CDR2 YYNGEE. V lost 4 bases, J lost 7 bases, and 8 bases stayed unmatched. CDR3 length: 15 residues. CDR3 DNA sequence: TGTGCCAGCAGCCAAAGCGGGAGGGCCCCTAATGAGCAGTTCTTC. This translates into CASSQSGRAPNEQFF.

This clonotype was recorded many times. The DNA for the CDR3 is TGTGCCAGCAGCCTCACCGGTAATGAAAAACTGTTTTTT. Amino acids: CASSLTGNEKLFF. The chain combines TRBV7-9 with TRBJ1-4; D remains ambiguous. The V gene lost 5 bases and the J gene lost 4 bases, with 8 bases spanning the gap. Germline CDR1 and CDR2: SEHNR and FQNEAQ (reference sequence). This CDR3 spans 13 amino acids.

The CDR3 region has the DNA TGTGCCAGCAGCCCGGGGACAGGGGTTCGGCCCCAGCATTTT. The encoded protein is CASSPGTGVRPQHF. The rearrangement uses TRBV2 and TRBJ1-5; TRBD1 agrees at 10 bases. The CDR3 has 14 amino acids. J lost 9 bases, V lost 6 bases, and 8 bases had no gene match. Per the germline V gene, CDR1 is SNHLY and CDR2 is FYNNEI.

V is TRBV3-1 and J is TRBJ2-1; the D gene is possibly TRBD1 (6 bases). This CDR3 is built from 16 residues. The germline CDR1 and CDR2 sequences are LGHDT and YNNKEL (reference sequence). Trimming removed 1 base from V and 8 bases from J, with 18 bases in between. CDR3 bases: TGTGCCAGCAGCCAAGGACCTACAGGGAGATTAGATGAGCAGTTCTTC. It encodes CASSQGPTGRLDEQFF.

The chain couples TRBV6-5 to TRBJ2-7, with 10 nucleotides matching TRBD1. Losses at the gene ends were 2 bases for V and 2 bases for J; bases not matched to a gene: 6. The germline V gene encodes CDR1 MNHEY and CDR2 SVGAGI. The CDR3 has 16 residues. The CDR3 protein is CASSYTGTGVTYEQYF. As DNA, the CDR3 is TGTGCCAGCAGTTACACTGGGACAGGGGTCACCTACGAGCAGTACTTC.

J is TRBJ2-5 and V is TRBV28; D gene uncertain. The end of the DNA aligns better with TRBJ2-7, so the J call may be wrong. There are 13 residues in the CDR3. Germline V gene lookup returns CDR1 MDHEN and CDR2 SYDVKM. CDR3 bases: TGTGCCAGCAGTTTTCCCAGAACCTACGAGCAGTACTTC. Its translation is CASSFPRTYEQYF.

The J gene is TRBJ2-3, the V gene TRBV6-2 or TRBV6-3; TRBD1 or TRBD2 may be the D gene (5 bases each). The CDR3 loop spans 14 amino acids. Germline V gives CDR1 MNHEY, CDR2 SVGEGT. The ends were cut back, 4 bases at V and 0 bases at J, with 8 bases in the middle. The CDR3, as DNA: TGTGCCAGCAGTTGGGGCGGGAGCACAGATACGCAGTATTTT. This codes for CASSWGGSTDTQYF.

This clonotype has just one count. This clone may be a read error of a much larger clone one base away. CDR3 DNA: TGCAACGTCCGACAGGGGAGCTCTGGGGCCAACGTCCTGACTTTC. This codes for CNVRQGSSGANVLTF. The chain combines TRBV29-1 with TRBJ2-6; TRBD1 aligns across 8 bases. Per the germline V gene, CDR1 is SQVTM and CDR2 is ANQGSEA. CDR3 length: 15 residues.

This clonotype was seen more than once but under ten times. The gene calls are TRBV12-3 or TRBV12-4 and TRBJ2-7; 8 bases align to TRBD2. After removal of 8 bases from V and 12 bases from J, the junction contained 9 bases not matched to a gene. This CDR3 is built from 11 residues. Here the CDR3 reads CASSGGGEMYF. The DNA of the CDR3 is TGTGCCAGCTCCGGGGGGGGCGAGATGTACTTC.

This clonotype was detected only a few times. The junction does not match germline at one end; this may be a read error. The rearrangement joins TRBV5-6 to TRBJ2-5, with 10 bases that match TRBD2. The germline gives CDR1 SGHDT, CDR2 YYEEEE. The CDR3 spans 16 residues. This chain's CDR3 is CASSLITSGAQETQYF. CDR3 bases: TGTGCCAGCAGCTTAATTACTAGCGGGGCCCAAGAAACCCAGTACTTC.

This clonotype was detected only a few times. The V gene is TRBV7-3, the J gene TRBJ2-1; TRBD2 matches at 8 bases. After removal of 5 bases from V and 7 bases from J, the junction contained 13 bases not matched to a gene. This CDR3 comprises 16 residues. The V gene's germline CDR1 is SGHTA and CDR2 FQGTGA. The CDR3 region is CASSPHGAGVKNEQFF. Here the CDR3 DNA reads TGTGCCAGCAGCCCCCATGGAGCGGGAGTGAAGAATGAGCAGTTCTTC.

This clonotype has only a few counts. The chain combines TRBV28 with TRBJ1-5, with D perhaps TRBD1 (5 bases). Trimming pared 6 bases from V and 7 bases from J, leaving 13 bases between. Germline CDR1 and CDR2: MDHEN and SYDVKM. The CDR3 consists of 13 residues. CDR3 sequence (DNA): TGTGCCAGCAGAAACCCAGGGAACCAGCCCCAGCATTTT. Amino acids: CASRNPGNQPQHF.

The DNA for the CDR3 is TGCGCCAGCAGTTCGGACGGAAGGATTAATGAAAAACTGTTTTTT. Protein: CASSSDGRINEKLFF. The rearrangement joins TRBV5-1 to TRBJ1-4, with D unresolved. The germline gives CDR1 SGHRS, CDR2 YFSETQ. The CDR3 is 15 residues long. V was cut by 5 bases and J by 4 bases, with 15 bases left in between.

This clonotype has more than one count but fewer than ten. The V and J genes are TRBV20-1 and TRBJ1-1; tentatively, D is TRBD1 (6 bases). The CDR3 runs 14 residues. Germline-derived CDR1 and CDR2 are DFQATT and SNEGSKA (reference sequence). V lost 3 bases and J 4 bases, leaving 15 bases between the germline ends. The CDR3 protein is CSARPTGRGTEAFF. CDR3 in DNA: TGCAGTGCTAGGCCGACAGGTCGGGGCACTGAAGCTTTCTTT.

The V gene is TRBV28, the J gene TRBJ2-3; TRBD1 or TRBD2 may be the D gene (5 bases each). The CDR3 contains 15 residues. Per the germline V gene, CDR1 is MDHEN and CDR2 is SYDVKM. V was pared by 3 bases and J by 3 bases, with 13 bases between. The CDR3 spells CASSFGRERTDTQYF. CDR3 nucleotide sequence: TGTGCCAGCAGTTTCGGCAGGGAGAGAACAGATACGCAGTATTTT.

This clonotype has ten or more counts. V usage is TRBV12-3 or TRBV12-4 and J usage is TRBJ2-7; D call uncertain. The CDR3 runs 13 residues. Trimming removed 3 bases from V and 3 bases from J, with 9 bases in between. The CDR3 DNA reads TGTGCCAGCAGTTTCAGTAGTGACTACGAGCAGTACTTC. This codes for CASSFSSDYEQYF.

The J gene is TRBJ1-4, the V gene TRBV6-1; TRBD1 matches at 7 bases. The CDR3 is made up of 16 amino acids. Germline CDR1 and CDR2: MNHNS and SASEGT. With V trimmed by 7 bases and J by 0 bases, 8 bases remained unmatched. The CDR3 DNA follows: TGTGCCAGCACTGAGGGACAGTCTGCAACTAATGAAAAACTGTTTTTT. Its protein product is CASTEGQSATNEKLFF.

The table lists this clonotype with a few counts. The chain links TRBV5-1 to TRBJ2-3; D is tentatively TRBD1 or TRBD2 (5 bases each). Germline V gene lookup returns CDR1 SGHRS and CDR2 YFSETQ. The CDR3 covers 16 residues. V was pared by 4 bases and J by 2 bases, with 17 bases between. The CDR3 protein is CASSTRVPGPTDTQYF. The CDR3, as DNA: TGCGCCAGCAGCACCCGAGTTCCGGGACCCACAGATACGCAGTATTTT.

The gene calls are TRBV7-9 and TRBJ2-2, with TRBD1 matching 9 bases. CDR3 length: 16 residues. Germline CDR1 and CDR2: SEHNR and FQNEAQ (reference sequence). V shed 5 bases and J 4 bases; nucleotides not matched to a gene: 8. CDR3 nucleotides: TGTGCCAGCAGCGGCCGGGACAGGGATTCCACCGGGGAGCTGTTTTTT. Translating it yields CASSGRDRDSTGELFF. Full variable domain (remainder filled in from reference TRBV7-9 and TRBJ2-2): DTGVSQNPRHKITKRGQNVTFRCDPISEHNRLYWYRQTLGQGPEFLTYFQNEAQLEKSRLLSDRFSAERPKGSFSTLEIQRTEQGDSAMYLCASSGRDRDSTGELFFGEGSRLTVL.

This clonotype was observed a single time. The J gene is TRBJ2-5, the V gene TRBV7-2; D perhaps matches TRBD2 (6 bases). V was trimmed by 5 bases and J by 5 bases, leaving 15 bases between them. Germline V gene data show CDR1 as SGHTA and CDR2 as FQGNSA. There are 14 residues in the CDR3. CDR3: CASSSRGEGETQYF. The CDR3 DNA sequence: TGTGCCAGCAGCAGCCGCGGGGAAGGGGAGACCCAGTACTTC.

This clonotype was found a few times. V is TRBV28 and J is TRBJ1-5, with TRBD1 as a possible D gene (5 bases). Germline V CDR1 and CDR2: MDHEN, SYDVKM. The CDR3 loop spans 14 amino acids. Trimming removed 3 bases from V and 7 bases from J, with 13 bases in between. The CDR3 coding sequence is TGTGCCAGCAGTTTGGGGGGATCAGGGCAGCCCCAGCATTTT. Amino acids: CASSLGGSGQPQHF.

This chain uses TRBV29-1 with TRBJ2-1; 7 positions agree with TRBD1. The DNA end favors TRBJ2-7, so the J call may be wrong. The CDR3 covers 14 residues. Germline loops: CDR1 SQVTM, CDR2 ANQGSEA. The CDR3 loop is CSVGQGALSYEQYF. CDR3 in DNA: TGCAGCGTTGGACAGGGAGCCCTTAGTTACGAGCAGTACTTC.

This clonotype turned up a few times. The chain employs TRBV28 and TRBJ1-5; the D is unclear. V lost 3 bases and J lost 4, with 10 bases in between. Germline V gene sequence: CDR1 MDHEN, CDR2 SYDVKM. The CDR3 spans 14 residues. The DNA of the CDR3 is TGTGCCAGCAGTTTCGGGGAAGATAATCAGCCCCAGCATTTT. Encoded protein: CASSFGEDNQPQHF.

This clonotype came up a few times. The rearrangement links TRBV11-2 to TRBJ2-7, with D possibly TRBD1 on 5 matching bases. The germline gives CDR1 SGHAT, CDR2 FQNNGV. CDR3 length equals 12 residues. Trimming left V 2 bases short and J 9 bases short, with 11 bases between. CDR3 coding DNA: TGTGCCAGCAGCTTACCAGCAGGGCCGCAGTACTTC. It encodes CASSLPAGPQYF.

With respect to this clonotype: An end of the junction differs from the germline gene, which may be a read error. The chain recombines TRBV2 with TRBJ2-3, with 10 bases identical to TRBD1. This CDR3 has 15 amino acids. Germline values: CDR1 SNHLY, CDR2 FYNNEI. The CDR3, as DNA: TGTGCCGGCAGTTCGGGACAGGGGCTCACAGATACGCAGTATTTT. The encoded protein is CAGSSGQGLTDTQYF.

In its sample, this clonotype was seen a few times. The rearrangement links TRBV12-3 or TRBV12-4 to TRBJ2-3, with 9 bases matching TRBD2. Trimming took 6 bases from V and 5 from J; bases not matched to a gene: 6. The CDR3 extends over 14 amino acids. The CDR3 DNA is TGTGCCAGCAGCAACCGCGGGGGGGGAGATACGCAGTATTTT. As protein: CASSNRGGGDTQYF.

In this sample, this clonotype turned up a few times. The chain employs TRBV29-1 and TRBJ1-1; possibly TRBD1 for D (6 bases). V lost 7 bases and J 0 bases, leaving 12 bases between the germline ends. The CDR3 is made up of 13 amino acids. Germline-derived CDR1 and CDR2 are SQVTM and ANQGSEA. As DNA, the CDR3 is TGCAGCGCCGTGGACAGAATGAACACTGAAGCTTTCTTT. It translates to CSAVDRMNTEAFF.

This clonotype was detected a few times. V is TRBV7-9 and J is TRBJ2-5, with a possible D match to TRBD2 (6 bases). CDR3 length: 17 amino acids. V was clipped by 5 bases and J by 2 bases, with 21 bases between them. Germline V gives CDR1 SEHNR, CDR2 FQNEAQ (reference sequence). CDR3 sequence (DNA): TGTGCCAGCAGCCCAATTCTCCCGGGACTTCGACAAGAGACCCAGTACTTC. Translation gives CASSPILPGLRQETQYF.

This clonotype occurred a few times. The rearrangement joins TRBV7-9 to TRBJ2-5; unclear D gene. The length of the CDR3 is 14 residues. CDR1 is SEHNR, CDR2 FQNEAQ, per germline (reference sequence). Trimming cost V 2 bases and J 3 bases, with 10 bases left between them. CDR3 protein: CASSLRAEKETQYF. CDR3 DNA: TGTGCCAGCAGCTTACGGGCAGAAAAAGAGACCCAGTACTTC.